Sequencing of this TCR beta chain was carried out in a study of blood T cell repertoires in COVID-19. The CDR3 has 12 residues. Between the trimmed V and J ends, which lost 3 bases and 3 bases, there was a span of 5 bases. This clone has a single count. Profiling relied on immunoSEQ multiplex PCR, and the TCRdb table lists in-frame clones only, not all of them. The data show 200,000 to 250,000 clones, around 81% seen once. The rearrangement uses TRBV12-3 or TRBV12-4 and TRBJ1-2; D ambiguous. The sequencing input was peripheral blood. The TCR comes from a woman aged 65 to 85 with acute or convalescent COVID-19. The CDR3 spells CASSFEDYGYTF. As DNA, the CDR3 is TGTGCCAGCAGTTTCGAGGACTATGGCTACACCTTC.